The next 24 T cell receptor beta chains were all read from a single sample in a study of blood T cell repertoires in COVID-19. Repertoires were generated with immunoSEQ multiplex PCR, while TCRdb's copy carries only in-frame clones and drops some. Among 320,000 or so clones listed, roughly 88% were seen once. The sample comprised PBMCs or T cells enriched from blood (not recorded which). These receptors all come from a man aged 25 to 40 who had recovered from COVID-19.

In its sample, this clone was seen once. CDR3 coding DNA: TGTGCCAGCAGTTTATGGACAGGGTTCGGGACCGGGGAGCTGTTTTTT. Translating gives CASSLWTGFGTGELFF. This chain connects TRBV27 to TRBJ2-2; 8 bases are shared with TRBD1. Germline V gene data show CDR1 as MNHEY and CDR2 as SMNVEV (reference sequence). V trimming: 1 base; J trimming: 5 bases; junction bases outside the gene matches: 6. CDR3 length equals 16 residues.

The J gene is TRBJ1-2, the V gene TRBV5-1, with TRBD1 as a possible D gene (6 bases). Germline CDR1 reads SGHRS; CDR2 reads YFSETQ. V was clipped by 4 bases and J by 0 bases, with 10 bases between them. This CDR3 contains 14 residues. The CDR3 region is CASSADRSNYGYTF. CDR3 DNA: TGCGCCAGCAGCGCCGACAGGTCTAACTATGGCTACACCTTC. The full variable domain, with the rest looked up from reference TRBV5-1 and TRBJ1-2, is KAGVTQTPRYLIKTRGQQVTLSCSPISGHRSVSWYQQTPGQGLQFLFEYFSETQRNKGNFPGRFSGRQFSNSRSEMNVSTLELGDSALYLCASSADRSNYGYTFGSGTRLTVV.

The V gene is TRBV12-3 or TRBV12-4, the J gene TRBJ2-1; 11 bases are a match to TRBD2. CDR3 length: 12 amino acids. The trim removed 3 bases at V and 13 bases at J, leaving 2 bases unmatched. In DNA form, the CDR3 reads TGTGCCAGCAGTTTTAGCGGGGGGGAACAGTTCTTC. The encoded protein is CASSFSGGEQFF.

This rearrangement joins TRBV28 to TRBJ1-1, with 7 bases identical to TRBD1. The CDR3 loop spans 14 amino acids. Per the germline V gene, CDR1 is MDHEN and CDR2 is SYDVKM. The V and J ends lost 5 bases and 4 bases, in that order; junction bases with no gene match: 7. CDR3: CASSPWTGPTEAFF. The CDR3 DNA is TGTGCCAGCAGTCCTTGGACAGGCCCCACTGAAGCTTTCTTT.

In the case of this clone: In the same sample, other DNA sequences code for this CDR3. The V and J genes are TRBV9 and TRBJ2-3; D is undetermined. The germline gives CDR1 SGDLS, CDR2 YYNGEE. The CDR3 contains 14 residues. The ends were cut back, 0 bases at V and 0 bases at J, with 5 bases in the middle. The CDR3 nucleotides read TGTGCCAGCAGCGTAGGTGGCAGCACAGATACGCAGTATTTT. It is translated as CASSVGGSTDTQYF. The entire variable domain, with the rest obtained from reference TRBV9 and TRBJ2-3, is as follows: DSGVTQTPKHLITATGQRVTLRCSPRSGDLSVYWYQQSLDQGLQFLIQYYNGEERAKGNILERFSAQQFPDLHSELNLSSLELGDSALYFCASSVGGSTDTQYFGPGTRLTVL.

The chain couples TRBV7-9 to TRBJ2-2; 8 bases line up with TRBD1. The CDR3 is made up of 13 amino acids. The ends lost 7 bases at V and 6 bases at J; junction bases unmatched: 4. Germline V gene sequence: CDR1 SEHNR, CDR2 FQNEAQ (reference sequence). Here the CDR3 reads CASTIQGAGELFF. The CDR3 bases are TGTGCCAGCACCATACAGGGGGCCGGGGAGCTGTTTTTT.

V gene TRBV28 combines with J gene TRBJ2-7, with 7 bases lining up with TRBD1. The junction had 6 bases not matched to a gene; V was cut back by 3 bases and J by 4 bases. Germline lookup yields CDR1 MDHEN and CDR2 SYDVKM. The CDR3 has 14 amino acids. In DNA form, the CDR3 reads TGTGCCAGCAGTTTTGAGGGGGCTCTTTACGAGCAGTACTTC. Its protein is CASSFEGALYEQYF.

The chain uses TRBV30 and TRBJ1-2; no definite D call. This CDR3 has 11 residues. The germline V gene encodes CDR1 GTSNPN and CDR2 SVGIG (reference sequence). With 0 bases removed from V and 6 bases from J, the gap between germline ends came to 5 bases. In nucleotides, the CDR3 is TGTGCCTGGAGTGTACTAGATGGCTACACCTTC. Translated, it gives CAWSVLDGYTF.

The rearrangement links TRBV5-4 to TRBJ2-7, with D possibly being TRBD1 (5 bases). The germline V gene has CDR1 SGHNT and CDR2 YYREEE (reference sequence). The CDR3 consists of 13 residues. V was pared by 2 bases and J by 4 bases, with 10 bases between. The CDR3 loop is CASSFDSVYEQYF. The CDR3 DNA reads TGTGCCAGCAGCTTTGACAGTGTGTACGAGCAGTACTTC.

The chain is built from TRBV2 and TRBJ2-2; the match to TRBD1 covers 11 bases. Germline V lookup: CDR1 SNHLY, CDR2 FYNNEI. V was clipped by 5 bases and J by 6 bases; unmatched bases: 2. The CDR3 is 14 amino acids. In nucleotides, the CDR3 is TGTGCCAGCAGTTCGGACAGGGGGCCCGGGGAGCTGTTTTTT. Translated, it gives CASSSDRGPGELFF.

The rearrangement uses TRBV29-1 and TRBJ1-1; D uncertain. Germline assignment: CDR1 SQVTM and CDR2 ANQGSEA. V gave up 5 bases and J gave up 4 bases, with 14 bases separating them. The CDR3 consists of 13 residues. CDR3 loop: CSVRGSRGTEAFF. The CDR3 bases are TGCAGCGTTCGGGGTAGCCGCGGCACTGAAGCTTTCTTT.

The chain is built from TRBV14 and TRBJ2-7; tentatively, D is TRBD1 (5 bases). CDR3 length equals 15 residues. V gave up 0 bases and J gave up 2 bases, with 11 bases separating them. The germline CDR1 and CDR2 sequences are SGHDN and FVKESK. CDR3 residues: CASSQEDIPAYEQYF. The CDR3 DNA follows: TGTGCCAGCAGCCAAGAGGACATACCAGCCTACGAGCAGTACTTC.

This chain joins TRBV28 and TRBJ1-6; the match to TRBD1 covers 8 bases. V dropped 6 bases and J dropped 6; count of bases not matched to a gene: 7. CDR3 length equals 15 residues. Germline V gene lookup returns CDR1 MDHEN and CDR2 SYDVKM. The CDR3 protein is CASRPDRGPNSPLHF. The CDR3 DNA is TGTGCCAGCAGACCCGACAGGGGCCCTAATTCACCCCTCCACTTT.

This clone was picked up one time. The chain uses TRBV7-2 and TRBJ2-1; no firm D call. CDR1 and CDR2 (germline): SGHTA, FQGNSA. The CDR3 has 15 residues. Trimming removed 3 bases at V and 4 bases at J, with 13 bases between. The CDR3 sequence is CASSFLHSGYNEQFF. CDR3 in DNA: TGTGCCAGCAGCTTTCTACACTCGGGTTACAATGAGCAGTTCTTC.

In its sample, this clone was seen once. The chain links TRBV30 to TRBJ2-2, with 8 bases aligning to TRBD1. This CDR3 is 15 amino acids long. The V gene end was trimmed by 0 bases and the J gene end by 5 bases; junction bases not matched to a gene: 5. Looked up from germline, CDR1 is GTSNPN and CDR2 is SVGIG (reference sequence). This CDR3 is CAWSVQGAETGELFF. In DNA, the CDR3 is TGTGCCTGGAGTGTCCAGGGGGCAGAGACCGGGGAGCTGTTTTTT.

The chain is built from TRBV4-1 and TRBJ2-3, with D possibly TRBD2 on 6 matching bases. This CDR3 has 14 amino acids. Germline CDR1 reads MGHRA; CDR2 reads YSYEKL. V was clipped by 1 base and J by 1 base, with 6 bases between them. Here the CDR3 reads CASSQGGGTDTQYF. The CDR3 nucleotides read TGCGCCAGCAGCCAAGGCGGGGGCACAGATACGCAGTATTTT.

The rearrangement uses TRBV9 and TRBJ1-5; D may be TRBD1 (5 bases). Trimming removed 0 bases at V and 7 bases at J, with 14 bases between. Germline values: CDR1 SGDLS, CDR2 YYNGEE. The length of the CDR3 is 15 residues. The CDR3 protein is CASSVEGGEGQPQHF. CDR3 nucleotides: TGTGCCAGCAGCGTAGAGGGAGGGGAGGGACAGCCCCAGCATTTT.

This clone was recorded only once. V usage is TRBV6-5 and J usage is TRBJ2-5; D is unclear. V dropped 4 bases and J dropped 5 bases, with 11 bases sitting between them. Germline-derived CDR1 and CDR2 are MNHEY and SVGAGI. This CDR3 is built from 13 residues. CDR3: CASSWAPSETQYF. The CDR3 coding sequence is TGTGCCAGCAGTTGGGCGCCCTCTGAGACCCAGTACTTC.

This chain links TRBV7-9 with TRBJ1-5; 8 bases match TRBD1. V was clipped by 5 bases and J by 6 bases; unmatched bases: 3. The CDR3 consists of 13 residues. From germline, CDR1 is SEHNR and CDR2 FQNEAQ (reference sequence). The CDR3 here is CASSGQGPQPQHF. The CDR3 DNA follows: TGTGCCAGCAGCGGACAGGGTCCTCAGCCCCAGCATTTT.

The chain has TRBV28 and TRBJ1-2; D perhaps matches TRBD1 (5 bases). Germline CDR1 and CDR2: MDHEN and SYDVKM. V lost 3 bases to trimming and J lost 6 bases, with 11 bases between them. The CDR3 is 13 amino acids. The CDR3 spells CASSLPGRHGYTF. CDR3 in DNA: TGTGCCAGCAGTTTGCCAGGGCGCCATGGCTACACCTTC.

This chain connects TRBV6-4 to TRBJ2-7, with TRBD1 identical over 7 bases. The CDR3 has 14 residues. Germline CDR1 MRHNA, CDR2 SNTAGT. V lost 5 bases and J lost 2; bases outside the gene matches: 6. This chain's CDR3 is CASSQGQEAYEQYF. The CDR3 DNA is TGTGCCAGCAGTCAAGGACAGGAAGCCTACGAGCAGTACTTC.

CDR3 bases: TGTGCCACGAGAGGGGGCGGAGAGACCCAGTACTTC. This gives the protein CATRGGGETQYF. The V gene is TRBV24-1, the J gene TRBJ2-5, with TRBD1 matching over 7 bases. This CDR3 comprises 12 residues. Germline trimming cut 10 bases from V and 4 bases from J; bases unmatched to any gene: 5. The germline V gene encodes CDR1 KGHDR and CDR2 SFDVKD.

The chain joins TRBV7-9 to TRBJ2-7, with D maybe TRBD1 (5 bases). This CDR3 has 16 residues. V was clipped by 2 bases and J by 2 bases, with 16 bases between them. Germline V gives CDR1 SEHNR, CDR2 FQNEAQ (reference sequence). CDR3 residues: CASSLRNKEGAYEQYF. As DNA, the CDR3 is TGTGCCAGCAGCTTAAGGAACAAAGAAGGGGCCTACGAGCAGTACTTC.

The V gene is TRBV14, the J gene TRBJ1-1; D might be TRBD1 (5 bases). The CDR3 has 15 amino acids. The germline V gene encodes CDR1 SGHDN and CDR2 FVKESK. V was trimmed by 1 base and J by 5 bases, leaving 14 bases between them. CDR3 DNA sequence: TGTGCCAGCAGCCAAGCCGGGCAGGGAAGAACTGAAGCTTTCTTT. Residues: CASSQAGQGRTEAFF.